This T cell receptor beta chain was retrieved from a study of molecular identifiers for immune sequencing clone quantification. Findings and limits, study-wide: Clones carrying above 20 RNA copies accounted for over 99% of effector molecules, under 1% in naive cells.

TCRdb processed the PCR reads anew with MiXCR; each CDR3 protein has one entry. The sample carries about half a million distinct CDR3 sequences, about 21% recorded once. The V gene lost 5 bases and the J gene lost 3 bases, with 15 bases spanning the gap. The CDR3 length is 15 residues. This clonotype has ten or more counts. Its antigen is as yet unknown. The chain recombines TRBV12-3 or TRBV12-4 with TRBJ2-3, with D perhaps matching TRBD1 (7 bases). Sequencing was carried out using naive CD8+ T cells from blood, with Jurkat cell RNA spiked in. The subset: FACS-sorted CD8+CD4-CCR7+CD45RA+ naive T cells. The receptor comes from a human donor in good health. Some libraries in this study had Jurkat cell RNA spiked in. CDR3 loop: CASSGRDRETDTQYF. CDR3 bases: TGTGCCAGCAGTGGGCGGGACAGAGAAACAGATACGCAGTATTTT.